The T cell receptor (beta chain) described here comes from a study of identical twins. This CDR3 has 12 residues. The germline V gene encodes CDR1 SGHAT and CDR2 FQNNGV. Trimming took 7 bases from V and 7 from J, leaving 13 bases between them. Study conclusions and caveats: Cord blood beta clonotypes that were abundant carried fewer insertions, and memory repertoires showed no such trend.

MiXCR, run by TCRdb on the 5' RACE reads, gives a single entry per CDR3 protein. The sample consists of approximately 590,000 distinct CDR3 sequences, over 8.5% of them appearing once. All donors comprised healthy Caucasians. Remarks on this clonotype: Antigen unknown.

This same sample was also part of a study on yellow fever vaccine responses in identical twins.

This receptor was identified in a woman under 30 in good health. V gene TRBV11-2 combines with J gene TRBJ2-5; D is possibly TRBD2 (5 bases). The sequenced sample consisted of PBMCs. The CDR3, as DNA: TGTGCCAGCACCTCATTTGGAGGGACCCAGTACTTC. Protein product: CASTSFGGTQYF.